One and the same sample provided the 21 T cell receptor beta chains below, sequenced in a study of CD8 T cells in Susac syndrome. Reverse transcription of roughly 0.45 to 1 ug RNA used random hexamers. TCRdb ran MiXCR on the immunoSEQ multiplex PCR reads and lists one entry per CDR3 protein. The profile covers about 200,000 distinct CDR3 sequences, with around 95% appearing a single time and 0.1% taken by the ten largest. Sequencing input: CD4+ T cells from PBMCs. The receptors come from a human donor in good health.

The chain employs TRBV5-1 and TRBJ2-1; TRBD2 agrees at 11 bases. J gave up 1 base and V 4 bases, and 4 bases lay outside the gene matches. CDR3 length: 16 residues. The V gene's germline CDR1 is SGHRS and CDR2 YFSETQ. CDR3 DNA sequence: TGCGCCAGCAGCCCTAGCGGGGGGCCGTCCTACAATGAGCAGTTCTTC. This translates into CASSPSGGPSYNEQFF.

This chain links TRBV27 with TRBJ2-2, with TRBD2 as a possible D gene (6 bases). Looked up from germline, CDR1 is MNHEY and CDR2 is SMNVEV (reference sequence). This CDR3 has 15 residues. Trimming left V 3 bases short and J 5 bases short, with 13 bases between. CDR3 sequence reads: CASSFGGGSTGELFF. Written as DNA, the CDR3 is TGTGCCAGCAGTTTTGGGGGAGGATCAACCGGGGAGCTGTTTTTT.

The gene calls are TRBV29-1 and TRBJ1-1; 8 bases are a match to TRBD1. The CDR3 length is 13 residues. The V and J ends lost 3 bases and 5 bases, in that order; junction bases with no gene match: 5. Per germline, CDR1 SQVTM and CDR2 ANQGSEA. CDR3 sequence (DNA): TGCAGCGTTGATGAAACAGGGGGGACTGAAGCTTTCTTT. This sequence encodes CSVDETGGTEAFF.

The gene calls are TRBV29-1 and TRBJ1-1, with no clear D. This CDR3 has 13 amino acids. V was pared by 7 bases and J by 1 base, with 13 bases between. Germline CDR1 is SQVTM and CDR2 is ANQGSEA. CDR3 DNA: TGCAGCGCTCCCCGGGCGGAGAACACTGAAGCTTTCTTT. It translates to CSAPRAENTEAFF.

The chain uses TRBV28 and TRBJ1-5; perhaps TRBD1 as D (6 bases). Germline assignment: CDR1 MDHEN and CDR2 SYDVKM. V lost 5 bases, J lost 7 bases, and 12 bases lay in between. The CDR3 runs to 13 residues. CDR3: CASSNTGKQPQHF. In nucleotides, the CDR3 is TGTGCCAGCAGTAACACAGGGAAGCAGCCCCAGCATTTT.

This chain links TRBV7-2 with TRBJ2-2; maybe TRBD2 (6 bases). Trimming removed 2 bases from V and 6 bases from J, with 19 bases in between. CDR1 and CDR2 (germline): SGHTA, FQGNSA. The length of the CDR3 is 17 residues. This CDR3 reads CASSLWGGGGPAGELFF. The CDR3 DNA reads TGTGCCAGCAGCTTATGGGGAGGCGGAGGTCCGGCCGGGGAGCTGTTTTTT.

The chain combines TRBV20-1 with TRBJ2-5; TRBD2 matches at 14 bases. V lost 4 bases to trimming and J lost 5 bases; unmatched junction nucleotides: 6. Germline V gene lookup returns CDR1 DFQATT and CDR2 SNEGSKA (reference sequence). This CDR3 has 15 amino acids. CDR3 region: CSAKPGLAGEETQYF. CDR3 nucleotides: TGCAGTGCTAAGCCGGGACTAGCGGGGGAGGAGACCCAGTACTTC.

The chain is built from TRBV3-1 and TRBJ2-5; 7 bases line up with TRBD2. Germline loops: CDR1 LGHDT, CDR2 YNNKEL (reference sequence). V was clipped by 3 bases and J by 2 bases; unmatched bases: 9. The CDR3 runs 16 residues. CDR3 coding DNA: TGTGCCAGCAGCCAGGCGCGGGCTAGCGGACAAGAGACCCAGTACTTC. Its protein product is CASSQARASGQETQYF.

The rearrangement uses TRBV25-1 and TRBJ2-3; the match to TRBD2 covers 8 bases. The CDR3 has 18 residues. Per germline, CDR1 MGHDK and CDR2 SYGVNS. V dropped 1 base and J dropped 1; count of bases not matched to a gene: 10. In nucleotides, the CDR3 is TGTGCCAGCAGTGAATGGAGGCGGGGGGACGGTCGCACAGATACGCAGTATTTT. Translated: CASSEWRRGDGRTDTQYF.

This chain connects TRBV30 to TRBJ1-2, with unresolved D. V was pared by 2 bases and J by 3 bases, with 13 bases between. This CDR3 contains 14 residues. The germline V gene has CDR1 GTSNPN and CDR2 SVGIG (reference sequence). The CDR3 here is CAWSYDRSDYGYTF. The CDR3 bases are TGTGCCTGGAGTTACGACCGGAGCGACTATGGCTACACCTTC. Variable domain in full (rest from reference TRBV30 and TRBJ1-2): SQTIHQWPATLVQPVGSPLSLECTVEGTSNPNLYWYRQAAGRGLQLLFYSVGIGQISSEVPQNLSASRPQDRQFILSSKKLLLSDSGFYLCAWSYDRSDYGYTFGSGTRLTVV.

This clonotype was picked up a small number of times. The CDR3 here is CASSGGMFGYTF. The CDR3 DNA reads TGTGCCAGCAGCGGGGGGATGTTTGGCTACACCTTC. This chain links TRBV11-2 with TRBJ1-2, with D possibly matching TRBD1 (5 bases). Germline V gene lookup returns CDR1 SGHAT and CDR2 FQNNGV. Between the trimmed V and J ends, which lost 5 bases and 7 bases, there was a span of 11 bases. The CDR3 spans 12 residues.

V is TRBV11-2 and J is TRBJ2-4; D not resolved. Trimming took off 3 bases at V and 4 bases at J, with 4 bases between the two ends. The germline V gene encodes CDR1 SGHAT and CDR2 FQNNGV. This CDR3 spans 12 amino acids. The CDR3 loop is CASSLGKNIQYF. In nucleotides, the CDR3 is TGTGCCAGCAGCTTGGGGAAAAACATTCAGTACTTC.

The chain links TRBV3-1 to TRBJ2-7, with 8 positions matching TRBD2. CDR1 is LGHDT and CDR2 is YNNKEL in the germline V gene (reference sequence). The CDR3 has 14 amino acids. V shed 4 bases, J shed 3 bases, and the junction held 5 bases outside the gene matches. CDR3 bases: TGTGCCAGCAGCCCTAGCGGGCTAGGCTACGAGCAGTACTTC. Residues: CASSPSGLGYEQYF.

The chain employs TRBV10-3 and TRBJ2-1, with D hard to call. The CDR3 length is 13 residues. The germline V and J ends were trimmed by 4 bases and 8 bases, with 12 bases remaining between them. The germline V gene encodes CDR1 ENHRY and CDR2 SYGVKD. This CDR3 reads CAISVMGVDEQFF. Here the CDR3 DNA reads TGTGCCATCAGTGTTATGGGCGTCGATGAGCAGTTCTTC.

The chain couples TRBV10-2 to TRBJ1-6, with D possibly TRBD1 on 5 matching bases. Germline values: CDR1 WSHSY, CDR2 SAAADI. The CDR3 extends over 12 amino acids. V dropped 7 bases and J dropped 6 bases, with 7 bases sitting between them. This CDR3 reads CASKDSNSPLHF. CDR3 sequence (DNA): TGCGCCAGCAAAGACAGTAATTCACCCCTCCACTTT.

The CDR3, as DNA: TGTGCCAGCAGCTTAGGGTTGGCAGGGCCCAATCAGCCCCAGCATTTT. Encoded protein: CASSLGLAGPNQPQHF. The chain is built from TRBV11-2 and TRBJ1-5; D might be TRBD1 (5 bases). The CDR3 loop spans 16 amino acids. Germline CDR1 and CDR2: SGHAT and FQNNGV. V was clipped by 1 base and J by 3 bases, with 13 bases between them.

The V and J genes are TRBV20-1 and TRBJ1-6, with TRBD1 matching 9 bases. Per germline, CDR1 DFQATT and CDR2 SNEGSKA (reference sequence). Losses at the gene ends were 3 bases for V and 3 bases for J; bases not matched to a gene: 6. The CDR3 covers 16 residues. In DNA, the CDR3 is TGCAGTGCTAGGGACAGGGGATGGGGCTATAATTCACCCCTCCACTTT. Protein sequence: CSARDRGWGYNSPLHF.

CDR3 nucleotides: TGTGCCAGCACCCCATCCGGTTCAACAGATACGCAGTATTTT. Translating it yields CASTPSGSTDTQYF. This chain joins TRBV12-3 or TRBV12-4 and TRBJ2-3; D is uncertain. CDR3 length equals 14 residues. The ends were cut back, 7 bases at V and 3 bases at J, with 14 bases in the middle.

The genes are TRBV3-1 and TRBJ2-2; D gene uncertain. Trimming left V 1 base short and J 7 bases short, with 4 bases between. The CDR3 has 12 residues. The germline gives CDR1 LGHDT, CDR2 YNNKEL (reference sequence). The CDR3 DNA reads TGTGCCAGCAGCCAAGTCGTCGGGGAGCTGTTTTTT. Translating gives CASSQVVGELFF.

This chain connects TRBV6-5 to TRBJ2-1; TRBD1 matches 7 bases. J lost 9 bases, V lost 6 bases, and 8 bases had no gene match. The germline gives CDR1 MNHEY, CDR2 SVGAGI. The CDR3 extends over 13 amino acids. Written as DNA, the CDR3 is TGTGCCAGCAGAAAGACAGGGAGTGGTGAGCAGTTCTTC. This translates into CASRKTGSGEQFF.

This chain joins TRBV7-2 and TRBJ2-5; TRBD1 aligns across 7 bases. Germline V lookup: CDR1 SGHTA, CDR2 FQGNSA. The trim removed 5 bases at V and 4 bases at J, leaving 7 bases unmatched. The CDR3 is 14 residues long. The CDR3, as DNA: TGTGCCAGCAGCCCAGACAGGGTAGTAGAGACCCAGTACTTC. This gives the protein CASSPDRVVETQYF.